Below are 18 T cell receptor beta chains sequenced from a single sample in a study of type 1 and type 2 diabetes patients listed by TCRdb under 2016. Sequencing was carried out with an Illumina MiSeq. TCRbeta CDR3 amplification used genomic DNA from the sorted T cell subsets as template. The TCRbeta CDR3 region was amplified by multiplex PCR with 30 forward and 13 reverse primers. TCRdb redid the processing of the public reads, applying fastp at Q25 and MiXCR, and retained in-frame beta chains. Every distinct CDR3 protein forms one entry, paired with its most common genes and DNA. This sample gives 250,000 or so distinct CDR3 sequences in total; around 47% of them show up just once. The ten largest make up roughly 13% of the sample. The sequencing sample was made of peripheral blood mononuclear cells (PBMCs). These receptors were obtained from a man in his late teens or twenties with type 2 diabetes.

This clonotype was observed once. This chain links TRBV30 with TRBJ1-2; D gene uncertain. Germline assignment: CDR1 GTSNPN and CDR2 SVGIG (reference sequence). V shed 3 bases and J shed 4 bases, with 9 bases lying between them. The CDR3 loop spans 12 amino acids. The CDR3 loop is CAWSLSVYGYTF. In DNA form, the CDR3 reads TGTGCCTGGAGCCTGTCGGTCTATGGCTACACCTTC.

There are many counts of this clonotype. This rearrangement joins TRBV2 to TRBJ1-1; TRBD1 matches at 7 bases. In germline, CDR1 is SNHLY, CDR2 FYNNEI. The CDR3 sequence is 14 residues long. The trim removed 9 bases at V and 0 bases at J, leaving 7 bases unmatched. CDR3 DNA sequence: TGTGCCAGAGAGGGGACAGTAATGAACACTGAAGCTTTCTTT. Its translation: CAREGTVMNTEAFF. Filled out from reference TRBV2 and TRBJ1-1, the complete variable domain reads EPEVTQTPSHQVTQMGQEVILRCVPISNHLYFYWYRQILGQKVEFLVSFYNNEISEKSEIFDDQFSVERPDGSNFTLKIRSTKLEDSAMYFCAREGTVMNTEAFFGQGTRLTVV.

The chain employs TRBV9 and TRBJ2-7, with 8 nucleotides matching TRBD2. V lost 4 bases and J lost 4; bases outside the gene matches: 7. The germline CDR1 and CDR2 sequences are SGDLS and YYNGEE. This CDR3 has 14 amino acids. The CDR3 loop reads CASSLREGQYEQYF. The DNA for the CDR3 is TGTGCCAGCAGCCTTCGGGAGGGGCAATACGAGCAGTACTTC.

In this sample, this clonotype turned up many times. V usage is TRBV10-3 and J usage is TRBJ1-1, with 9 bases aligning to TRBD1. The CDR3 is 14 residues long. Looked up from germline, CDR1 is ENHRY and CDR2 is SYGVKD. V was clipped by 4 bases and J by 6 bases; unmatched bases: 6. Here the CDR3 reads CAISARTGDAEAFF. DNA of the CDR3: TGTGCCATCAGTGCACGGACAGGGGACGCTGAAGCTTTCTTT.

The chain joins TRBV30 to TRBJ1-1; 7 positions match TRBD1. Trimming removed 4 bases from V and 1 base from J; junction bases left unmatched: 0. Germline V gives CDR1 GTSNPN, CDR2 SVGIG (reference sequence). CDR3 length equals 12 residues. This CDR3 reads CAWNRGNTEAFF. The DNA of the CDR3 is TGTGCCTGGAACAGGGGGAACACTGAAGCTTTCTTT.

This chain joins TRBV10-1 and TRBJ2-7; D is perhaps TRBD1 (6 bases). The germline gives CDR1 WNHNN, CDR2 SYGVQD (reference sequence). V was shortened by 8 bases and J by 9 bases, with 20 bases between the two germline ends. The CDR3 is made up of 13 amino acids. Written as DNA, the CDR3 is TGCGCCAGCTGGTCATCCAGGGGAGACGGGCAGTACTTC. This codes for CASWSSRGDGQYF.

The chain is built from TRBV25-1 and TRBJ1-1; 8 nucleotides match TRBD1. The CDR3 extends over 15 amino acids. The J segment lost 5 bases and the V segment lost 1 base, leaving 6 bases of the junction unmatched. Looked up from germline, CDR1 is MGHDK and CDR2 is SYGVNS. The CDR3 sequence: CASSEWRTGLTEAFF. CDR3 bases: TGTGCCAGCAGTGAATGGCGGACAGGGTTAACTGAAGCTTTCTTT. The whole variable domain, remainder taken from reference TRBV25-1 and TRBJ1-1, is EADIYQTPRYLVIGTGKKITLECSQTMGHDKMYWYQQDPGMELHLIHYSYGVNSTEKGDLSSESTVSRIRTEHFPLTLESARPSHTSQYLCASSEWRTGLTEAFFGQGTRLTVV.

This clonotype was picked up one time. The rearrangement uses TRBV12-3 or TRBV12-4 and TRBJ1-4, with unresolved D. V lost 4 bases to trimming and J lost 0 bases, with 9 bases between them. The CDR3 runs 15 residues. For the CDR3, the DNA is TGTGCCAGCAGTTCGAGGCCTACAACTAATGAAAAACTGTTTTTT. This translates into CASSSRPTTNEKLFF.

This rearrangement joins TRBV6-2 or TRBV6-3 to TRBJ1-6, with 7 bases matching TRBD1. Per germline, CDR1 MNHEY and CDR2 SVGEGT. With V trimmed by 5 bases and J by 4 bases, 14 bases remained unmatched. This CDR3 has 18 amino acids. The CDR3 bases are TGTGCCAGCAGTCGACTTCTCGGGGACAGTAGATATAATTCACCCCTCCACTTT. Amino acids: CASSRLLGDSRYNSPLHF.

By proportion, this clonotype is medium-sized. V and J are TRBV7-3 and TRBJ2-3; 8 bases are a match to TRBD2. The CDR3 is made up of 14 amino acids. CDR1 is SGHTA, CDR2 FQGTGA, per germline. V gave up 5 bases and J gave up 3 bases; unmatched junction bases: 4. In DNA, the CDR3 is TGTGCCAGCAGCGGCATAGCGGGGACAGATACGCAGTATTTT. Protein: CASSGIAGTDTQYF.

DNA for the CDR3: TGTGCCTGGAGTAGAGGCGGAGGGTTATACAATGAGCAGTTCTTC. It encodes CAWSRGGGLYNEQFF. V usage is TRBV30 and J usage is TRBJ2-1, with D tentatively TRBD2 (6 bases). Trimming removed 2 bases from V and 4 bases from J, with 15 bases in between. The CDR3 is 15 amino acids. Germline V CDR1 and CDR2: GTSNPN, SVGIG (reference sequence).

The chain joins TRBV20-1 to TRBJ2-7, with D maybe TRBD1 (6 bases). Germline CDR1 and CDR2: DFQATT and SNEGSKA (reference sequence). This CDR3 region has 14 residues. V lost 5 bases and J lost 0, with 14 bases in between. CDR3 sequence reads: CSAVSGVDSYEQYF. In DNA, the CDR3 is TGCAGTGCTGTCTCAGGGGTAGACTCCTACGAGCAGTACTTC.

The chain couples TRBV20-1 to TRBJ1-1; possibly TRBD1 for D (6 bases). The CDR3 is made up of 11 amino acids. Germline V gene sequence: CDR1 DFQATT, CDR2 SNEGSKA (reference sequence). V was shortened by 3 bases and J by 12 bases, with 14 bases between the two germline ends. The CDR3 sequence: CSASETGRSFF. The CDR3 DNA follows: TGCAGTGCTAGCGAAACAGGGAGGTCTTTCTTT.

The chain has TRBV4-1 and TRBJ2-1, with 7 positions matching TRBD1. The CDR3 spans 17 residues. The germline gives CDR1 MGHRA, CDR2 YSYEKL. Trimming cost V 1 base and J 1 base; bases outside gene matches: 7. This CDR3 reads CASSQVDRVMSYNEQFF. CDR3 DNA: TGCGCCAGCAGCCAAGTTGACAGGGTGATGTCCTACAATGAGCAGTTCTTC.

This clonotype has just one count. V usage is TRBV12-3 or TRBV12-4 and J usage is TRBJ2-7; 7 bases agree with TRBD1. Trimming cost V 5 bases and J 3 bases; bases outside gene matches: 13. The CDR3 spans 16 residues. CDR3 sequence reads: CASSPRTGARSYEQYF. DNA of the CDR3: TGTGCCAGCAGTCCCAGAACAGGGGCCCGTAGCTACGAGCAGTACTTC.

V is TRBV25-1 and J is TRBJ2-1; 8 bases align to TRBD2. V shed 1 base, J shed 8 bases, and the junction held 7 bases outside the gene matches. Per germline, CDR1 MGHDK and CDR2 SYGVNS. The CDR3 sequence is 15 residues long. CDR3 in amino acids: CASSEWGSGKYEQFF. The CDR3 bases are TGTGCCAGCAGTGAATGGGGTAGCGGGAAGTATGAGCAGTTCTTC. Variable domain in full (rest from reference TRBV25-1 and TRBJ2-1): EADIYQTPRYLVIGTGKKITLECSQTMGHDKMYWYQQDPGMELHLIHYSYGVNSTEKGDLSSESTVSRIRTEHFPLTLESARPSHTSQYLCASSEWGSGKYEQFFGPGTRLTVL.

This clonotype was picked up a small number of times. The V call is TRBV29-1, the J call TRBJ1-2; TRBD1 agrees at 7 bases. The CDR3 length is 14 residues. From germline, CDR1 is SQVTM and CDR2 ANQGSEA. Trimming took 5 bases from V and 6 from J; bases not matched to a gene: 12. The CDR3, as DNA: TGCAGCGTTCGTACGGGAGGGGGCGCAGATGGCTACACCTTC. Encoded protein: CSVRTGGGADGYTF.

The table lists this clonotype with a few counts. The CDR3 DNA sequence: TGTGCCAGCAGCTTAGCGCAACGGACAGGGTATGGCTACACCTTC. It codes for CASSLAQRTGYGYTF. The V call is TRBV7-8, the J call TRBJ1-2; 8 positions agree with TRBD1. The CDR3 is made up of 15 amino acids. After removal of 0 bases from V and 5 bases from J, the junction contained 5 bases not matched to a gene. Germline CDR1 SGHVS, CDR2 FQNEAQ. The full variable domain, completed using reference TRBV7-8 and TRBJ1-2, is GAGVSQSPRYKVAKRGQDVALRCDPISGHVSLFWYQQALGQGPEFLTYFQNEAQLDKSGLPSDRFFAERPEGSVSTLKIQRTQQEDSAVYLCASSLAQRTGYGYTFGSGTRLTVV.